A selection of T cell receptor beta chains follows, all from one sample in a study of CD8 T cells in acute hepatitis C reinfection. TCRdb's copy holds only in-frame clones and misses some; the assay was immunoSEQ multiplex PCR. The sample has tens of thousands of clones, 80% to 90% seen once. Specimen: naive CD8+ T cells from PBMCs. The source is a woman under 30 who spontaneously cleared hepatitis C infection. The CDR3 runs from the conserved cysteine through the conserved F or W. A D gene is named only where the DNA matches it firmly. The size field is filled for only some rows; it gives once, few, many or a size class.

V,J,D,size,DNA,CDR3
TRBV2,TRBJ1-1,NA,NA,TGTGCCAGCACCCCCGAGGGGTTGGGAAACACTGAAGCTTTCTTT,CASTPEGLGNTEAFF
TRBV19,TRBJ2-5,NA,NA,TGTGCCAGTTCCCATTACTGGAACAACCAGGAGGGGACCCAGTACTTC,CASSHYWNNQEGTQYF
TRBV9,TRBJ2-7,TRBD2,NA,TGTGCCAGCAGCGTCTCGGGAGGTCTGGGGAACGAGCAGTACTTC,CASSVSGGLGNEQYF
TRBV29-1,TRBJ2-6,TRBD2,once,TGCAGCGTTGTGGAAGCGGGGGCGGGAAGGGTATCTGGGGCCAACGTCCTGACTTTC,CSVVEAGAGRVSGANVLTF
TRBV12-5,TRBJ1-2,NA,NA,TGTGCTAGTGGTTTTGCGGGGACGAACTATGGCTACACCTTC,CASGFAGTNYGYTF
TRBV27,TRBJ1-1,NA,NA,TGTGCCAGCAGTCCACGACAGGTGAACATGAACACTGAAGCTTTCTTT,CASSPRQVNMNTEAFF
TRBV7-6,TRBJ2-7,NA,once,TGTGCCAGCAGCTTAGGACGTGGGGGGGGCCAGCAGTACTTC,CASSLGRGGGQQYF
TRBV7-2,TRBJ2-3,TRBD2,NA,TGTGCCAGCAGCTTACTTTTAGCGGGAGACAGGACAGATACGCAGTATTTT,CASSLLLAGDRTDTQYF
TRBV5-4,TRBJ1-1,TRBD1,NA,TGTGCCAGCAGAACCTGGACAGGACCTCTGAACACTGAAGCTTTCTTT,CASRTWTGPLNTEAFF
TRBV7-2,TRBJ2-7,NA,NA,TGTGCCAGCAGCTTTATGAAAGTCGCCTACGAGCAGTACTTC,CASSFMKVAYEQYF
TRBV28,TRBJ1-1,NA,NA,TGTGCCAGCAGTCATATGGGGACTGAAGCTTTCTTT,CASSHMGTEAFF